This T cell receptor beta chain stems from a study of blood T cell repertoires in COVID-19. In the original processing: Estimates of nucleated cell counts were drawn from the amplification of reference gene primers. TCRdb keeps only in-frame clones here, not all; method: immunoSEQ multiplex PCR. The V and J calls and clone size were taken over from that table, and D and trimming were inferred from the DNA. The sample includes over 300,000 clones, 80% to 90% of them seen just once. The trim removed 4 bases at V and 1 base at J, leaving 2 bases unmatched. The germline gives CDR1 MNHEY, CDR2 SVGAGI. The CDR3 length is 15 residues.

The chain couples TRBV6-5 to TRBJ2-2; TRBD1 matches 8 bases. The sequence was collected from a man aged 18 to 35 who had recovered from COVID-19. Sequenced material: peripheral blood. In DNA, the CDR3 is TGTGCCAGCAGTTCCGGGACAGGGAACACCGGGGAGCTGTTTTTT. It is translated as CASSSGTGNTGELFF.